This T cell receptor beta chain is drawn from a study of tumor-infiltrating lymphocytes in primary liver carcinoma. Turning to the study itself: Among the tumors, stages were T1-T3 N0M0 and sizes roughly 4.2 to 11 cm.

Study conclusions and caveats: Only about 8-24% of top clones were detected in each of the five tumor regions. Tumor top-250-clone fraction significantly exceeded that of blood (p = 0.039).

The CDR3 totals 17 residues. V shed 7 bases, J shed 6 bases, and the junction held 15 bases outside the gene matches. Germline CDR1 and CDR2: ENHRY and SYGVKD. Points on this clonotype: Its antigen is unknown.

Taking roughly 18-32 mg of unsorted bulk tissue, the authors co-extracted RNA and DNA. Cases comprised patients with primary liver carcinoma who received surgical resection. The investigators made TCR beta cDNA from roughly 0.55 ug total RNA, using a constant-region primer. ARM-PCR, slightly modified, supplied the TCR beta libraries through three nested multiplex PCR rounds. Primers for the first two PCR rounds were TRBV1-TRBV30 forward primers and a C-beta reverse primer (roughly 10 cycles per round). TCRdb re-derived calls from the multiplex PCR reads in MiXCR, one entry per CDR3 protein. The sample contains about 99,000 distinct CDR3 sequences, around 63% of which appear only once.

Material: liver tumor tissue from sampling region 5. Subset meaning: tumor region T5, tumor centre. The sequence was collected from a woman aged 55-69 years with primary liver carcinoma and hepatitis B virus infection. The chain joins TRBV10-3 to TRBJ2-3; 11 bases agree with TRBD2. The CDR3 DNA is TGTGCCATCAACGGGATAGCGGGAGGGCCCTATGCGGATACGCAGTATTTT. This encodes CAINGIAGGPYADTQYF.